This T cell receptor (beta chain) was sequenced for a study of CD8 T cells in ankylosing spondylitis. The V end lost 0 bases, the J end lost 1 base, and 14 bases lay between the germline ends. Per germline, CDR1 LGHNA and CDR2 YSLEER. The CDR3 sequence is 17 residues long. Findings and caveats of the study: According to the report, clones linked to the disease were significantly enriched in matched synovial fluid samples taken from ankylosing spondylitis patients. Disease-linked clones had a CD8+ phenotype and relatively low frequency in peripheral blood.

This clonotype occurred many times. Its specificity is not known. 5'-RACE, quantitative and with molecular barcodes, yielded the TCR beta libraries. TCRdb called the 5' RACE reads again in MiXCR, with one record for every CDR3 protein. The sample consists of about 200,000 distinct CDR3 sequences, roughly 25% of them appearing once. Sequences were obtained from blood, either unsorted or a sorted T cell fraction (not recorded which). This clonotype originated in a male donor with ankylosing spondylitis or in good health (not recorded which). The chain links TRBV4-3 to TRBJ2-3; D might be TRBD1 (5 bases). In DNA form, the CDR3 reads TGCGCCAGCAGCCAAGATGCGCAGGGTAGAGGCACAGATACGCAGTATTTT. This encodes CASSQDAQGRGTDTQYF.